This TCR beta chain derives from a study of blood T cell repertoires in COVID-19. Across the whole study: Samples representing acute and convalescent COVID-19 were sourced from the United States, Italy and Spain. The cDNA or gDNA used as material had been derived from T cells, B-cell-depleted T cells, or PBMCs.

Trimming took off 5 bases at V and 1 base at J, with 8 bases between the two ends. The CDR3 has 14 amino acids. Germline assignment: CDR1 SGHTA and CDR2 FQGNSA. Repertoires were generated with immunoSEQ multiplex PCR, while TCRdb's copy carries only in-frame clones and drops some. The sample consists of 150,000 to 200,000 clones, less than 90% of them appearing once. The sequence was obtained from a man between 70 and 80 years old with active or convalescent COVID-19. Sequencing was done on a sample of peripheral blood. The J gene is TRBJ2-2, the V gene TRBV7-2; a possible D gene is TRBD1 (5 bases). CDR3 region: CASSQTVNTGELFF. CDR3 DNA sequence: TGTGCCAGCAGCCAGACAGTGAACACCGGGGAGCTGTTTTTT.